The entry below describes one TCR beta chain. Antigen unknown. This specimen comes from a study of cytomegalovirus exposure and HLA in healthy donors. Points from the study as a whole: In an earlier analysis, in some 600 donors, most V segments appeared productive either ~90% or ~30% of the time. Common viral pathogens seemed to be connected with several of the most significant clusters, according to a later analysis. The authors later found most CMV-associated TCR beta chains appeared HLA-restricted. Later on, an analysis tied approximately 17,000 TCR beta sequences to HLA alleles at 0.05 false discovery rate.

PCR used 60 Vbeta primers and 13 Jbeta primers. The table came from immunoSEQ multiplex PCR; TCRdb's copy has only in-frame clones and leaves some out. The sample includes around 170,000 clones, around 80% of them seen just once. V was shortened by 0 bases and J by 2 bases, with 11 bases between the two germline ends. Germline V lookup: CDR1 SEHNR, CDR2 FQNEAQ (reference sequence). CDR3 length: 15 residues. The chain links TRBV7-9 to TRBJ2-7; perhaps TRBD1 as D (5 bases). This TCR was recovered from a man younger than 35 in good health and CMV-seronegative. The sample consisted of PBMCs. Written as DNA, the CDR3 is TGTGCCAGCAGCTTAGCGCTGCAGGGCCCCTACGAGCAGTACTTC. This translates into CASSLALQGPYEQYF.